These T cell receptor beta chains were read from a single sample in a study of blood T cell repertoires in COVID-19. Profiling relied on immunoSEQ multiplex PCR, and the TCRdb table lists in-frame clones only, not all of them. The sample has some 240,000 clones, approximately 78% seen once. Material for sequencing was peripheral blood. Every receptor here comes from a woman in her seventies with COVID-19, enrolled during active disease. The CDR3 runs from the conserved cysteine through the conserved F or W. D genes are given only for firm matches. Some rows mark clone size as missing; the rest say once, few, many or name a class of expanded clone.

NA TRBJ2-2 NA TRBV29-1 CSVVQTGELFF
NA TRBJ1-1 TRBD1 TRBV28 CASSFSPGTGVGAFF
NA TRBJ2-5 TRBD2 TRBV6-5 CASSYRLALRETQYF
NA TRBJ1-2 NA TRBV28 CASSLARRGGYTF
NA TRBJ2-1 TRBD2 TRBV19 CASSRSLAGGAFNEQFF
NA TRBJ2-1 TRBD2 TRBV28 CASSTSGPYNEQFF
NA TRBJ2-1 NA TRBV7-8 CASSPPPRGFNEQFF
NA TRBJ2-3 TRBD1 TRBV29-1 CSSTGGRGDTQYF
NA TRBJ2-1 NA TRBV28 CASSLSPFKPGSYNEQFF
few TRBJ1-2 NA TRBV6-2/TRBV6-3 CASSSRGASGYTF
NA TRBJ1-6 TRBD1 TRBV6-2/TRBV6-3 CASSPQGSLVNSPLHF
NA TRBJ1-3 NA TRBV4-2 CASSLLGASGNTIYF
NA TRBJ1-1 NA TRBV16 CASSRSGEGMNTEAFF
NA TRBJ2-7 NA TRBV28 CASRRAWGEQYF
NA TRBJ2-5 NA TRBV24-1 CATSDSIQETQYF
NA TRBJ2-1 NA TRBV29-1 CSAGLNEQFF
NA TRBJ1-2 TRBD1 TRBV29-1 CSVPGGRGYTF
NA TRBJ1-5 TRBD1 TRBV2 CASSPGTGGYQPQHF
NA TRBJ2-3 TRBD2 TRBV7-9 CASSSAHSRLAERGNTQYF
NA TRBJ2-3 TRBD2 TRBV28 CASSSRLAGYTDTQYF
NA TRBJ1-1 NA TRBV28 CASSLVSGEAFF
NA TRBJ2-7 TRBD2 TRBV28 CASSFRGLAGSHEQYF
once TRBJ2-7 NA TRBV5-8 CASRPQDRRGGYEQYF
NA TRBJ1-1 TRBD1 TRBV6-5 CASSYRTGWNTEAFF
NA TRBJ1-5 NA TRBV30 CAWSASSGGRTQHF
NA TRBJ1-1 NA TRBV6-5 CASRSQGGAFF
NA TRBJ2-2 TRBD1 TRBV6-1 CASSEQGQAGPGELFF
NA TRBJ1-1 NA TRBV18 CASSQTTLLDTEAFF
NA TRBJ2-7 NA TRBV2 CASSEERNRPGEQYF
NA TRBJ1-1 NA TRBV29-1 CSVDLGNTEAFF
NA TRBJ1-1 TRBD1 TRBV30 CAWSREDRVGNTEAFF
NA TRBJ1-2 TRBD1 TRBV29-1 CSGGQGAGYTF
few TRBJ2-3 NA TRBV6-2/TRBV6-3 CASSRQEITDTQYF
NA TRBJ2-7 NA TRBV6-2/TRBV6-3 CASSSAGTLRAYEQYF
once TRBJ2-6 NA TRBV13 CASSSLRAKGANVLTF
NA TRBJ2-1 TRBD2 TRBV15 CATSRDWAGDGRAGKIYNEQFF
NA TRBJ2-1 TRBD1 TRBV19 CASRPTGGNEQFF
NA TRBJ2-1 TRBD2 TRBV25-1 CASSDPGLAETYNEQFF
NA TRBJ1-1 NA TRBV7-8 CASFQGGGAEAFF
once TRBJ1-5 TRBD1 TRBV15 CATSRVRSGGQPQHF
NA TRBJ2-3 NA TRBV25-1 CASSELGGAGVKDTQYF